This T cell receptor beta chain originates from a study of blood T cell repertoires in COVID-19. For the study at large: Nucleic acid was either cDNA or gDNA, and it came from T cells, B-cell-depleted T cells, or PBMCs.

TCRdb's table, derived via immunoSEQ multiplex PCR, lists solely in-frame clones and lacks some. The data contain 55,000 to 75,000 clones, around 91% of them singletons. CDR3 length: 13 amino acids. Trimming at V came to 6 bases and at J to 1 base, leaving 2 bases not matched to a gene. Germline V gene data show CDR1 as MNHEY and CDR2 as SVGAGI. J is TRBJ2-7 and V is TRBV6-5; 8 bases line up with TRBD1. The clonotype was recovered from a human donor in a cohort sampled during active COVID-19. Sample: peripheral blood. In DNA, the CDR3 is TGTGCCAGCAGCCGGGACAGGTCCTACGAGCAGTACTTC. The encoded protein is CASSRDRSYEQYF.